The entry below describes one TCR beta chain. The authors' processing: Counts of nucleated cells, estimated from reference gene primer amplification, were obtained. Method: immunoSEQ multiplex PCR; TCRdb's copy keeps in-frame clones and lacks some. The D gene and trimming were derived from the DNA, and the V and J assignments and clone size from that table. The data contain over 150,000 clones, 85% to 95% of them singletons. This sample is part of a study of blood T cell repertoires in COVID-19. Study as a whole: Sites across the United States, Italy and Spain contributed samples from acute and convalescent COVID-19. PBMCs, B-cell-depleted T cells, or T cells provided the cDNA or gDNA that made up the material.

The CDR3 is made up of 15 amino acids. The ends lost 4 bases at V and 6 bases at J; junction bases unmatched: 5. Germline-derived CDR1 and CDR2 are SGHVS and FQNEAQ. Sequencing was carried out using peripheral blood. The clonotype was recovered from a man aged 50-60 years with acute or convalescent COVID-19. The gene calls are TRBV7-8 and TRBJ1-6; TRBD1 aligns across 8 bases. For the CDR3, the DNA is TGTGCCAGCAGCTCATGGACAGGGCGTAATTCACCCCTCCACTTT. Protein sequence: CASSSWTGRNSPLHF.